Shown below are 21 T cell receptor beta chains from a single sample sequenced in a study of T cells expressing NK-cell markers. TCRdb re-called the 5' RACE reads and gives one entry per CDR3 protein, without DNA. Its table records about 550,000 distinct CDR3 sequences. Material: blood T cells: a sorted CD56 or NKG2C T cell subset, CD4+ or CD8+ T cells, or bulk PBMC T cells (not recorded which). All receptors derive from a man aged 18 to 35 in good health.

Here the CDR3 reads CASGEGAYEQFF. V is TRBV12-3 or TRBV12-4 and J is TRBJ2-1; with no DNA, the TCRdb D assignment of TRBD1 cannot be verified. The CDR3 contains 12 residues.

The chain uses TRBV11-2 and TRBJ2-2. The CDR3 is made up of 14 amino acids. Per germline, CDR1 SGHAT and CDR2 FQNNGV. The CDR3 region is CASSFQGRSGELFF. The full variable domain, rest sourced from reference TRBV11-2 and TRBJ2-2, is EAGVAQSPRYKIIEKRQSVAFWCNPISGHATLYWYQQILGQGPKLLIQFQNNGVVDDSQLPKDRFSAERLKGVDSTLKIQPAKLEDSAVYLCASSFQGRSGELFFGEGSRLTVL.

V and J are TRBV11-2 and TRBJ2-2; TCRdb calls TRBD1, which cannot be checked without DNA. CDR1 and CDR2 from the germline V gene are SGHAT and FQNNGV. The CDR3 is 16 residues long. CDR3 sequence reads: CASTPGAASNTGELFF.

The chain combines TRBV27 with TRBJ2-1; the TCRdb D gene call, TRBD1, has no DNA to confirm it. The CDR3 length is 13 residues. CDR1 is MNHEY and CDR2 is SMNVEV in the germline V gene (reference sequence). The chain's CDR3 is CASTPRGRNEQFF.

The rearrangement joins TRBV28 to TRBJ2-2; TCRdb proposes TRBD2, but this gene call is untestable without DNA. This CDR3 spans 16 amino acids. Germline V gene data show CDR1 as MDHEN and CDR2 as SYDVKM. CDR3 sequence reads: CASSLPGLTIAGELFF.

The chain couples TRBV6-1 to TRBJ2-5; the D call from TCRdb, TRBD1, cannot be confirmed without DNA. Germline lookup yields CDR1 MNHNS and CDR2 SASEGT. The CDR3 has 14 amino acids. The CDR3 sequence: CASSTYRGQETQYF.

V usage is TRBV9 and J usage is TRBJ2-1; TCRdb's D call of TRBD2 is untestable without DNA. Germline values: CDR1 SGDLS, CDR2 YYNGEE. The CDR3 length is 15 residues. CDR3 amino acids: CASSAGLARLNEQFF.

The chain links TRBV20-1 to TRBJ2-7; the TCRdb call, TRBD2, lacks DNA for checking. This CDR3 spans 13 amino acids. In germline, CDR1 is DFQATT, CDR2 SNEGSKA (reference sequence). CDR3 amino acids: CRSGSREAYEQYF.

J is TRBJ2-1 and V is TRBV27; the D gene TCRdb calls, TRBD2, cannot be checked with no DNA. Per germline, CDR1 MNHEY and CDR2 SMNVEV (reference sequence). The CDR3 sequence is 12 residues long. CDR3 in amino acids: CASSSANNEQFF.

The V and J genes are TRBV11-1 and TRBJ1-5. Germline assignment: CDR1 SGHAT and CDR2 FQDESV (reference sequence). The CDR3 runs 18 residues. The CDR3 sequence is CASSLAGRVGYSNQPQHF. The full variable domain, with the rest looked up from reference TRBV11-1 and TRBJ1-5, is EAEVAQSPRYKITEKSQAVAFWCDPISGHATLYWYRQILGQGPELLVQFQDESVVDDSQLPKDRFSAERLKGVDSTLKIQPAELGDSAMYLCASSLAGRVGYSNQPQHFGDGTRLSIL.

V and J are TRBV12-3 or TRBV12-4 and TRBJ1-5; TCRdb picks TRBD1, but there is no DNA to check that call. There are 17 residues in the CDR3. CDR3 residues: CASSLAQGVYSNQPQHF.

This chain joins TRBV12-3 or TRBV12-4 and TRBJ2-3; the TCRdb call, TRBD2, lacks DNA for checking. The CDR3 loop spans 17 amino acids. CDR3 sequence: CASSLKDWWRVLDTQYF.

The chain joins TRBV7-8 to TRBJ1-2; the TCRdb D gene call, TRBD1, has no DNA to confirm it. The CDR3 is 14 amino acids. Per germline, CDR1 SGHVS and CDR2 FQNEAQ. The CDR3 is CASSGVGVDYGYTF.

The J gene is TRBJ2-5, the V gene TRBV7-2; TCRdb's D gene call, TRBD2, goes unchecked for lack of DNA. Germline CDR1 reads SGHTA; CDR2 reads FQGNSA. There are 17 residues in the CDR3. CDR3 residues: CASSLGDQQRYQETQYF.

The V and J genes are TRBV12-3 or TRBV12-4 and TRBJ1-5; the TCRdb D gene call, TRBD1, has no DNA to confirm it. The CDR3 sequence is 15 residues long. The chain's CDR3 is CASSGGTPMGQPQHF.

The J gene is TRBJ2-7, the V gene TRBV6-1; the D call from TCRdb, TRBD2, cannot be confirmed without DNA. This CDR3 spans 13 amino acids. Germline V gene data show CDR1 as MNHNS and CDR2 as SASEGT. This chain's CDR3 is CASAVGAPYEQYF.

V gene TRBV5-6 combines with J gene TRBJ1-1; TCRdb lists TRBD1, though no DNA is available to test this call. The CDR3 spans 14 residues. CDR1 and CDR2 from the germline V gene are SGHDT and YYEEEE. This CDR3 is CASSLEDRDTEAFF.

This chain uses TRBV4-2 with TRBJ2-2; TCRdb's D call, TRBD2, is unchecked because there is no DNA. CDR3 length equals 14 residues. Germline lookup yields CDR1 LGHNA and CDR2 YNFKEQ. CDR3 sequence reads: CASSQKREPGELFF.

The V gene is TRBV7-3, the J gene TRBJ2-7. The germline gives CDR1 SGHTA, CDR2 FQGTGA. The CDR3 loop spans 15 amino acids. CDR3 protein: CASSLDRASGYEQYF.

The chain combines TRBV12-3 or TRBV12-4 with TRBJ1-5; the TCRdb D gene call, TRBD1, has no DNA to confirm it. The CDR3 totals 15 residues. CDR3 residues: CASSPRTANNQPQHF.

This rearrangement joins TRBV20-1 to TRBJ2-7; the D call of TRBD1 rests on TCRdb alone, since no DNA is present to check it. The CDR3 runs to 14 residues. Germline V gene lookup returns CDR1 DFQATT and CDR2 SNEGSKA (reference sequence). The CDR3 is CSASPGQGVWGQYF.